This entry features one T cell receptor beta chain sequence. The sample belongs to a study of blood T cell repertoires in COVID-19. For the study at large: The United States, Italy and Spain were the sources of the acute and convalescent COVID-19 samples. Sample material is recorded as cDNA or gDNA derived from T cells, B-cell-depleted T cells, or PBMCs.

The germline CDR1 and CDR2 sequences are LGHNA and YNFKEQ. The CDR3 is 16 amino acids. V dropped 3 bases and J dropped 1; count of bases not matched to a gene: 5. In the original workflow: Scientists estimated how many nucleated cells there were by amplifying reference gene primers. Repertoires were generated with immunoSEQ multiplex PCR, while TCRdb's copy carries only in-frame clones and drops some. Clonal size and the V and J genes are those of that table, whereas D and trimming came from the DNA. The repertoire has 50,000 to 60,000 clones, roughly 85% of them found once; the top ten carry about an eighth.

This chain uses TRBV4-2 with TRBJ2-7; 11 bases align to TRBD2. The source of this sequence is a human donor in a cohort sampled during active COVID-19. Sequenced material: peripheral blood. CDR3 DNA sequence: TGTGCCAGCAGCCACCCCACTAGCGGGAGTTCCTACGAGCAGTACTTC. Translation gives CASSHPTSGSSYEQYF.